These 11 T cell receptor beta chains share one sample of origin, sequenced in a study of cytomegalovirus exposure and HLA in healthy donors. Both 60 Vbeta primers and 13 Jbeta primers went into the PCR. Sequencing was performed with immunoSEQ multiplex PCR; in TCRdb, only in-frame clones are kept and a portion is missing. The table shows some 160,000 clones, with about 85% occurring only once. The sample was PBMCs. Every receptor here comes from a young man in good health and CMV-seropositive.

This chain uses TRBV19 with TRBJ1-2; 7 bases match TRBD1. The CDR3 loop spans 16 amino acids. V dropped 4 bases and J dropped 2; count of bases not matched to a gene: 10. Looked up from germline, CDR1 is LNHDA and CDR2 is SQIVND (reference sequence). This CDR3 is CASSRSTGELNYGYTF. Here the CDR3 DNA reads TGTGCCAGTAGTAGGAGCACAGGGGAACTGAACTATGGCTACACCTTC.

The rearrangement uses TRBV12-5 and TRBJ2-7; TRBD1 might be the D (6 bases). CDR3 length equals 12 residues. V shed 4 bases and J shed 6 bases, with 10 bases lying between them. From germline, CDR1 is LGHNT and CDR2 FRNRAP. CDR3 nucleotides: TGTGCTAGTGGTTGGACAGAATCCGAGCAGTACTTC. Protein: CASGWTESEQYF.

The chain links TRBV29-1 to TRBJ2-2, with D perhaps matching TRBD2 (6 bases). CDR1 and CDR2 from the germline V gene are SQVTM and ANQGSEA. Between the trimmed V and J ends, which lost 5 bases and 5 bases, there was a span of 12 bases. The CDR3 sequence is 13 residues long. CDR3 bases: TGCAGCGTTACGGGAGAATGGACCGGGGAGCTGTTTTTT. Amino acid sequence: CSVTGEWTGELFF.

The rearrangement joins TRBV10-1 to TRBJ2-7; the D gene is possibly TRBD2 (6 bases). There are 14 residues in the CDR3. The germline V gene has CDR1 WNHNN and CDR2 SYGVQD (reference sequence). Trimming cost V 6 bases and J 6 bases, with 18 bases left between them. The CDR3 DNA reads as TGCGCCAGCAGCGCCCCCGGGGCGGGAAGCGAGCAGTACTTC. Protein: CASSAPGAGSEQYF.

This chain links TRBV7-2 with TRBJ2-3; 10 bases fit TRBD2. The ends lost 3 bases at V and 0 bases at J; junction bases unmatched: 9. Germline assignment: CDR1 SGHTA and CDR2 FQGNSA. This CDR3 region has 18 residues. CDR3 in amino acids: CASSLASGRATSTDTQYF. In DNA form, the CDR3 reads TGTGCCAGCAGCTTGGCTAGCGGGAGAGCTACTAGCACAGATACGCAGTATTTT.

The chain joins TRBV27 to TRBJ2-1; D is undetermined. Germline V gene lookup returns CDR1 MNHEY and CDR2 SMNVEV (reference sequence). This CDR3 spans 14 amino acids. The V and J ends lost 6 bases and 0 bases respectively, with 9 bases between them. The CDR3 sequence: CASRTQSSYNEQFF. The CDR3, as DNA: TGTGCCAGCAGGACTCAGAGCTCCTACAATGAGCAGTTCTTC.

The chain joins TRBV29-1 to TRBJ2-3, with D tentatively TRBD1 (6 bases). The CDR3 is 12 residues long. Germline assignment: CDR1 SQVTM and CDR2 ANQGSEA. V shed 5 bases and J shed 2 bases, with 8 bases lying between them. CDR3 loop: CSVWGPTDTQYF. Written as DNA, the CDR3 is TGCAGCGTTTGGGGGCCCACAGATACGCAGTATTTT.

In this sample, this clone turned up once. The rearrangement uses TRBV7-2 and TRBJ2-2; possibly TRBD2 for D (6 bases). V was pared by 2 bases and J by 8 bases, with 15 bases between. The germline V gene has CDR1 SGHTA and CDR2 FQGNSA. The CDR3 has 15 amino acids. The CDR3 DNA reads TGTGCCAGCAGCTTACTGTTATCCGGGGGAGGGGAGCTGTTTTTT. As protein: CASSLLLSGGGELFF.

A few counts support this clone. This CDR3 is also generated by other DNA sequences in the sample. V and J are TRBV5-6 and TRBJ1-2, with a possible D match to TRBD1 (6 bases). Germline CDR1 is SGHDT and CDR2 is YYEEEE. Trimming took off 0 bases at V and 2 bases at J, with 8 bases between the two ends. The CDR3 spans 14 residues. CDR3 region: CASSLVRGNYGYTF. CDR3 in DNA: TGTGCCAGCAGCTTGGTTAGGGGGAACTATGGCTACACCTTC.

The gene calls are TRBV19 and TRBJ1-2, with D perhaps TRBD1 (6 bases). The CDR3 totals 15 residues. Germline values: CDR1 LNHDA, CDR2 SQIVND (reference sequence). Deletions cut 8 bases from V and 4 bases from J, with 20 bases between. Here the CDR3 reads CASWGLGLSTYGYTF. CDR3 coding DNA: TGTGCCAGTTGGGGGCTTGGGCTCTCTACCTATGGCTACACCTTC. Supplemented by reference TRBV19 and TRBJ1-2, the full variable domain reads DGGITQSPKYLFRKEGQNVTLSCEQNLNHDAMYWYRQDPGQGLRLIYYSQIVNDFQKGDIAEGYSVSREKKESFPLTVTSAQKNPTAFYLCASWGLGLSTYGYTFGSGTRLTVV.

This chain connects TRBV9 to TRBJ1-2; TRBD1 might be the D (6 bases). Trimming cost V 0 bases and J 4 bases, with 10 bases left between them. Germline CDR1 is SGDLS and CDR2 is YYNGEE. This CDR3 is built from 14 residues. CDR3 sequence (DNA): TGTGCCAGCAGCGTAGGCCAGGGGATCTATGGCTACACCTTC. The encoded protein is CASSVGQGIYGYTF.